This TCR beta chain was identified during a study of high-grade serous ovarian cancer treatment subgroups. General observations from the study: TCR clonal relatedness correlated positively with neoantigen level. These tumor repertoires lack spatial information from bulk sequencing. Same-patient tumor repertoires overlapped at roughly 0.1 to 0.79; different patients barely overlapped. Repertoire analysis covered CDR3 alone, not CDR1 or CDR2.

Tumor tissue was taken before any definitive surgery or chemotherapy was given. The CDR3 is 14 amino acids. Trimming stripped 5 bases from V and 1 base from J, with 11 bases between. In germline, CDR1 is KGHSH, CDR2 LQKENI. The method was immunoSEQ multiplex PCR; TCRdb's version includes in-frame clones alone and lacks a portion of them. The sample carries approximately 7,800 clones, roughly 60% recorded once. Note on this clone: The antigen is undetermined.

This sequence joins TRBV18 and TRBJ1-1; D gene uncertain. The receptor was derived from a human donor with high-grade serous ovarian cancer. The sample consisted of tumor tissue. DNA for the CDR3: TGTGCCAGCTCAACTTCGGGGAGGAACACTGAAGCTTTCTTT. Encoded protein: CASSTSGRNTEAFF. Complete variable domain (other parts from reference TRBV18 and TRBJ1-1): NAGVMQNPRHLVRRRGQEARLRCSPMKGHSHVYWYRQLPEEGLKFMVYLQKENIIDESGMPKERFSAEFPKEGPSILRIQQVVRGDSAAYFCASSTSGRNTEAFFGQGTRLTVV.